Below are 26 T cell receptor beta chains sequenced from a single sample in a study of shared T cell receptors in the human thymus. Only in-frame clones appear in the TCRdb table, and some are missing; sequencing was by immunoSEQ multiplex PCR. The table includes some 640,000 clones, around 87% detected once. The same sample was also studied in work on human thymus T cells.

Sequencing used thymocytes. These receptors all come from a boy younger than two with a congenital heart defect.

Here the CDR3 reads CASSEDYETQYF. The CDR3 bases are TGTGCCAGCAGTGAGGACTATGAGACCCAGTACTTC. This chain joins TRBV25-1 and TRBJ2-5; maybe TRBD2 (6 bases). Germline CDR1 MGHDK, CDR2 SYGVNS. The CDR3 extends over 12 amino acids. The V gene lost 3 bases and the J gene lost 5 bases, with 7 bases spanning the gap.

The V call is TRBV11-3, the J call TRBJ2-1, with 12 bases lining up with TRBD2. Germline CDR1 SGHNT, CDR2 YENEEA. Trimming cost V 3 bases and J 0 bases; bases outside gene matches: 9. The CDR3 consists of 19 residues. In DNA form, the CDR3 reads TGTGCCAGCAGCTTTAGTGAACTAGCGGGAGGTAGCTCCTACAATGAGCAGTTCTTC. Its protein is CASSFSELAGGSSYNEQFF.

This clone was observed a single time. The chain uses TRBV7-8 and TRBJ1-4; maybe TRBD1 (5 bases). CDR1 is SGHVS, CDR2 FQNEAQ, per germline. This CDR3 region has 15 residues. The V end lost 2 bases, the J end lost 3 bases, and 10 bases lay between the germline ends. In nucleotides, the CDR3 is TGTGCCAGCAGCTTACTCAGGGCGGCTAATGAAAAACTGTTTTTT. Translation gives CASSLLRAANEKLFF. The variable domain in full, completed from reference TRBV7-8 and TRBJ1-4, reads GAGVSQSPRYKVAKRGQDVALRCDPISGHVSLFWYQQALGQGPEFLTYFQNEAQLDKSGLPSDRFFAERPEGSVSTLKIQRTQQEDSAVYLCASSLLRAANEKLFFGSGTQLSVL.

V usage is TRBV15 and J usage is TRBJ1-1; D gene unclear. The V and J ends lost 3 bases and 3 bases respectively, with 14 bases between them. This CDR3 contains 15 residues. CDR1 is LNHNV, CDR2 YYDKDF, per germline (reference sequence). In nucleotides, the CDR3 is TGTGCCACCAGCAGGGTAGCCCGGGGAGACACTGAAGCTTTCTTT. Translation gives CATSRVARGDTEAFF.

The chain joins TRBV10-2 to TRBJ2-4; possible D gene TRBD2, 6 bases. Germline CDR1 reads WSHSY; CDR2 reads SAAADI. V was cut by 5 bases and J by 0 bases, with 14 bases left in between. The CDR3 has 16 residues. The CDR3 loop reads CASSWGDELAKNIQYF. The DNA of the CDR3 is TGCGCCAGCAGTTGGGGGGATGAACTAGCCAAAAACATTCAGTACTTC.

The CDR3 DNA reads TGTGCCTGGAGTTCTCGGTCGGTCAGAGGTGAAGCTTTCTTT. This sequence encodes CAWSSRSVRGEAFF. This sequence joins TRBV30 and TRBJ1-1; unclear D gene. The ends were cut back, 2 bases at V and 7 bases at J, with 17 bases in the middle. The CDR3 spans 14 residues. The germline CDR1 and CDR2 sequences are GTSNPN and SVGIG (reference sequence).

This chain uses TRBV11-3 with TRBJ2-1, with TRBD2 matching 13 bases. The V gene end was trimmed by 4 bases and the J gene end by 5 bases; junction bases not matched to a gene: 2. Germline V gene data show CDR1 as SGHNT and CDR2 as YENEEA. The CDR3 is made up of 15 amino acids. The chain's CDR3 is CASSWTSGGHNEQFF. The CDR3 DNA follows: TGTGCCAGCAGCTGGACTAGCGGGGGACACAATGAGCAGTTCTTC.

This clone was picked up one time. The rearrangement uses TRBV27 and TRBJ1-2; 8 bases are shared with TRBD1. J gave up 0 bases and V 5 bases, and 5 bases lay outside the gene matches. There are 15 residues in the CDR3. Germline CDR1 reads MNHEY; CDR2 reads SMNVEV (reference sequence). The CDR3: CASSPTTGANYGYTF. DNA of the CDR3: TGTGCCAGCAGTCCTACGACAGGGGCTAACTATGGCTACACCTTC.

This clone was recorded once. This chain uses TRBV11-3 with TRBJ2-5; D not resolved. The CDR3 extends over 13 amino acids. Trimming took 1 base from V and 3 from J, leaving 6 bases between them. Germline V lookup: CDR1 SGHNT, CDR2 YENEEA. The CDR3 spells CASSLGAEETQYF. The CDR3 nucleotides are TGTGCCAGCAGCTTAGGGGCAGAAGAGACCCAGTACTTC.

This clone is a singleton in its sample. The chain uses TRBV19 and TRBJ2-3; 14 bases agree with TRBD2. The CDR3 runs to 19 residues. The germline V gene encodes CDR1 LNHDA and CDR2 SQIVND (reference sequence). Trimming cost V 1 base and J 9 bases; bases outside gene matches: 15. The CDR3 is CASSIGDPTSGRAKGTQYF. In nucleotides, the CDR3 is TGTGCCAGTAGTATAGGAGACCCGACTAGCGGGAGGGCCAAGGGGACGCAGTATTTT.

Remarks on this clone: This CDR3 is also generated by other DNA sequences in the sample. This rearrangement joins TRBV6-6 to TRBJ1-6; possible D gene TRBD1, 6 bases. CDR1 and CDR2 (germline): MNHNY, SVGAGI (reference sequence). Trimming left V 0 bases short and J 13 bases short, with 19 bases between. The CDR3 runs 16 residues. CDR3 coding DNA: TGTGCCAGCAGTTACTCGAGCGGGCGGGGGGGCTCCCCCCTCCACTTT. It encodes CASSYSSGRGGSPLHF.

The rearrangement joins TRBV14 to TRBJ1-2, with D unresolved. The length of the CDR3 is 15 residues. CDR1 is SGHDN, CDR2 FVKESK, per germline. The V gene lost 1 base and the J gene lost 2 bases, with 11 bases spanning the gap. The chain's CDR3 is CASSQGRRSNYGYTF. CDR3 DNA sequence: TGTGCCAGCAGCCAAGGTCGCCGGAGCAACTATGGCTACACCTTC.

The chain recombines TRBV28 with TRBJ2-1; D unclear. This CDR3 region has 15 residues. The germline V gene encodes CDR1 MDHEN and CDR2 SYDVKM. V lost 2 bases and J 2 bases, leaving 10 bases between the germline ends. The CDR3 DNA is TGTGCCAGCAGTTTAGGGCCTGCGACCTACAATGAGCAGTTCTTC. Translated, it gives CASSLGPATYNEQFF.

This chain uses TRBV13 with TRBJ1-1; no clear D gene. Germline CDR1 and CDR2: PRHDT and FYEKMQ (reference sequence). Trimming took 0 bases from V and 5 from J, leaving 10 bases between them. CDR3 length: 14 amino acids. Here the CDR3 DNA reads TGTGCCAGCAGCTTAGGGCTTGAGTTTACTGAAGCTTTCTTT. Amino acid sequence: CASSLGLEFTEAFF.

The V gene is TRBV7-2, the J gene TRBJ2-2, with a weak D call TRBD1 (6 bases). CDR3 length: 15 amino acids. Germline V CDR1 and CDR2: SGHTA, FQGNSA. Trimming took off 1 base at V and 5 bases at J, with 11 bases between the two ends. The CDR3, as DNA: TGTGCCAGCAGCTTAGGGGACATCGAGACCGGGGAGCTGTTTTTT. It specifies CASSLGDIETGELFF.

The chain recombines TRBV14 with TRBJ1-1; D is uncertain. This CDR3 spans 13 amino acids. V was shortened by 6 bases and J by 3 bases, with 11 bases between the two germline ends. CDR1 and CDR2 from the germline V gene are SGHDN and FVKESK. In DNA form, the CDR3 reads TGTGCCAGCAGGCGAGGGATTCACACTGAAGCTTTCTTT. Its protein is CASRRGIHTEAFF.

A single count supports this clone. This chain links TRBV27 with TRBJ1-4, with D unclear. CDR1 and CDR2 from the germline V gene are MNHEY and SMNVEV (reference sequence). The CDR3 is 15 residues long. Trimming pared 2 bases from V and 2 bases from J, leaving 9 bases between. Here the CDR3 DNA reads TGTGCCAGCAGTTTAGTTAGCGGTACTAATGAAAAACTGTTTTTT. This translates into CASSLVSGTNEKLFF.

This chain connects TRBV27 to TRBJ2-3; D might be TRBD1 (5 bases). This CDR3 contains 15 residues. Looked up from germline, CDR1 is MNHEY and CDR2 is SMNVEV (reference sequence). V was pared by 0 bases and J by 1 base, with 8 bases between. Written as DNA, the CDR3 is TGTGCCAGCAGTTTATCCCAAGGGGGCACAGATACGCAGTATTTT. Its protein is CASSLSQGGTDTQYF.

The V gene is TRBV19, the J gene TRBJ2-7; perhaps TRBD1 as D (6 bases). The CDR3 has 15 residues. Between the trimmed V and J ends, which lost 5 bases and 1 base, there was a span of 15 bases. Germline values: CDR1 LNHDA, CDR2 SQIVND (reference sequence). DNA of the CDR3: TGTGCCAGTAGTCCCCCAGGGGACCGATCCTACGAGCAGTACTTC. It specifies CASSPPGDRSYEQYF. Full variable domain (remainder filled in from reference TRBV19 and TRBJ2-7): DGGITQSPKYLFRKEGQNVTLSCEQNLNHDAMYWYRQDPGQGLRLIYYSQIVNDFQKGDIAEGYSVSREKKESFPLTVTSAQKNPTAFYLCASSPPGDRSYEQYFGPGTRLTVT.

The chain joins TRBV2 to TRBJ2-5, with 11 bases fitting TRBD1. CDR3 size: 14 residues. J was trimmed by 2 bases and V by 7 bases; bases with no gene match: 3. The germline V gene has CDR1 SNHLY and CDR2 FYNNEI. The CDR3 coding sequence is TGTGCCAGCACCGGACAGGGGGCGCAAGAGACCCAGTACTTC. Translating it yields CASTGQGAQETQYF.

The V gene is TRBV5-4, the J gene TRBJ2-2; D is unclear. The CDR3 is 14 amino acids. V was clipped by 6 bases and J by 7 bases, with 16 bases between them. The germline gives CDR1 SGHNT, CDR2 YYREEE (reference sequence). The CDR3 sequence is CASTQGPGGGELFF. The CDR3 nucleotides are TGTGCCAGCACCCAAGGCCCGGGTGGCGGGGAGCTGTTTTTT.

The genes are TRBV4-1 and TRBJ2-1, with TRBD1 matching over 8 bases. CDR1 and CDR2 (germline): MGHRA, YSYEKL. The CDR3 length is 16 residues. With 1 base clipped from V and 10 bases from J, the junction kept 12 bases outside the gene matches. The DNA for the CDR3 is TGCGCCAGCAGCCAAGGCAAGGTTCCAGGGGGCCGAGAGCAGTTCTTC. As protein: CASSQGKVPGGREQFF.

In this sample, this clone turned up a few times. The rearrangement links TRBV5-6 to TRBJ2-7, with no clear D. The germline CDR1 and CDR2 sequences are SGHDT and YYEEEE. The CDR3 is 14 amino acids. With 0 bases removed from V and 1 base from J, the gap between germline ends came to 8 bases. The CDR3 sequence is CASSLAMSSYEQYF. The CDR3 nucleotides read TGTGCCAGCAGCTTGGCTATGAGTTCCTACGAGCAGTACTTC.

The chain links TRBV6-5 to TRBJ2-1; tentative D call: TRBD1 (6 bases). This CDR3 is 11 amino acids long. Germline loops: CDR1 MNHEY, CDR2 SVGAGI. The V end was cut by 6 bases, the J end by 6 bases, with 6 bases between. The CDR3 is CASRTGNEQFF. The CDR3 coding sequence is TGTGCCAGCAGGACAGGCAATGAGCAGTTCTTC.

The genes are TRBV11-2 and TRBJ2-7; D might be TRBD1 (5 bases). The CDR3 is 14 residues long. V was clipped by 1 base and J by 6 bases, with 13 bases between them. In germline, CDR1 is SGHAT, CDR2 FQNNGV. The CDR3 DNA reads TGTGCCAGCAGCTTAGGGGGCCCCCTGGGCGAGCAGTACTTC. Amino acids: CASSLGGPLGEQYF. Using reference TRBV11-2 and TRBJ2-7 for the parts outside the CDR3, the full variable domain is EAGVAQSPRYKIIEKRQSVAFWCNPISGHATLYWYQQILGQGPKLLIQFQNNGVVDDSQLPKDRFSAERLKGVDSTLKIQPAKLEDSAVYLCASSLGGPLGEQYFGPGTRLTVT.

V gene TRBV28 combines with J gene TRBJ1-4; possibly TRBD1 for D (5 bases). CDR3 length: 12 amino acids. V was clipped by 10 bases and J by 7 bases, with 13 bases between them. Germline-derived CDR1 and CDR2 are MDHEN and SYDVKM. The CDR3 sequence is CAIGDPFEKLFF. In nucleotides, the CDR3 is TGTGCCATAGGGGATCCCTTTGAAAAACTGTTTTTT.